The rows below give T cell receptor beta chains drawn from one sample of a study of T cell responses to AZD1222 COVID-19 vaccine. Data came from immunoSEQ multiplex PCR; TCRdb stores just in-frame clones and leaves some out. The table includes approximately 110,000 clones, about 88% detected once. Sample: peripheral blood, taken on day 0 of AZD1222 vaccination. The receptors shown here come from an adult in good health. The conserved cysteine and the conserved F or W are not part of the CDR3 here.

>TRBV5-1|TRBJ2-5
ASSLAGRGGETQY
>TRBV7-8|TRBJ2-2
ASSLGQGYTGELF
>TRBV24-1|TRBJ2-1
ATSDKIGTDSNEQF
>TRBV11-2|TRBJ2-3
ASSLWGTGLTDTQY
>TRBV10-3|TRBJ1-4
ATGTGTNEKLF
>TRBV6-5|TRBJ2-2
ASSFDRVSNTGELF
>TRBV10-3|TRBJ2-1
AISDVGGLAGALGYNEQF
>TRBV7-2|TRBJ1-5
ASSLVGSNQPQH
>TRBV5-1|TRBJ1-6
ASRREIYNSPLH
>TRBV5-1|TRBJ2-1
ASSLEVVGGYNEQF
>TRBV5-4|TRBJ2-1
ASSSSGTGGYNEQF
>TRBV5-1|TRBJ2-5
ASSLGQRVQETQY
>TRBV7-9|TRBJ1-2
ASSLSPGNYGYT
>TRBV24-1|TRBJ1-2
ATSDPGVGYT
>TRBV5-8|TRBJ1-3
ASSLVGRSGNTIY
>TRBV5-1|TRBJ2-1
ASSSGTDNEQF
>TRBV5-1|TRBJ2-7
ASSQPGLAGEQY
>TRBV4-2|TRBJ2-3
ASSQGWVSGSADTQY
>TRBV29-1|TRBJ2-5
SVGQGRKQETQY
>TRBV4-2|TRBJ1-1
ASSHPGGLTEAF
>TRBV5-4|TRBJ2-2
ASSPGGTSGGEFTGELF
>TRBV21-1|TRBJ2-3
ASGNTQY
>TRBV4-1|TRBJ2-1
ASSHRAPLSGRNEQF
>TRBV30|TRBJ1-6
AWSPDRAGSPLH
>TRBV27|TRBJ2-1
ASSSGSGSDEQF
>TRBV3-1/TRBV3-2|TRBJ2-7
ASSQGTSRSYEQY
>TRBV24-1|TRBJ1-2
ATSDTTGQLGDGYT
>TRBV5-4|TRBJ2-1
ASSLAGQGGHEQF
>TRBV9|TRBJ2-7
ASSVASEAAHEQY
>TRBV7-9|TRBJ2-3
ASSWRLAGGRDTQY
>TRBV4-2|TRBJ2-1
ASSPRGAASSYNEQF
>TRBV5-1|TRBJ2-7
ASSLGDKGSYEQY
>TRBV18|TRBJ2-6
ASSTTGAGANVLT
>TRBV6-5|TRBJ1-3
ASSYSGHRSGNTIY
>TRBV7-6|TRBJ1-4
ASSLETHATNEKLF
>TRBV7-2|TRBJ2-3
ASSLVVRLAGGVDTQY
>TRBV11-3|TRBJ2-3
ASSAWTSGTARGTDTQY